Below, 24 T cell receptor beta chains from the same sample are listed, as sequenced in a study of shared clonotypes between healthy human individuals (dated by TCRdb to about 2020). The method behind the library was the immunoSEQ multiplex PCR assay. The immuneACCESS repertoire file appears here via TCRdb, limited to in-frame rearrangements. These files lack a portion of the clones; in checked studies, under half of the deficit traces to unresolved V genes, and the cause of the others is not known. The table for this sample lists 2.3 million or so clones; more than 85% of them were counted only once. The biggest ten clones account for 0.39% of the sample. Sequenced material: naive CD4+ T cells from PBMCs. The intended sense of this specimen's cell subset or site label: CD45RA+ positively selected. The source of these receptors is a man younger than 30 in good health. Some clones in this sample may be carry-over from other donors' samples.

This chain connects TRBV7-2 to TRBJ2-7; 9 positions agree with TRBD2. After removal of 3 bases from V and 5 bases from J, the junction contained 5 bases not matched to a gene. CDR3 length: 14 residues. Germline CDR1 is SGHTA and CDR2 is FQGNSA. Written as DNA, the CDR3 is TGTGCCAGCAGCTTTAGCGGCGGGAGGGACGAGCAGTACTTC. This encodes CASSFSGGRDEQYF.

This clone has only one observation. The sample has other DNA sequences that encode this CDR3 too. The CDR3 nucleotides read TGTGCCAGCAGTTTGGGGAGAGCCTACGAGCAGTACTTC. Protein: CASSLGRAYEQYF. The chain uses TRBV28 and TRBJ2-7; D is possibly TRBD2 (5 bases). Trimming removed 3 bases at V and 2 bases at J, with 8 bases between. This CDR3 comprises 13 residues. Germline V CDR1 and CDR2: MDHEN, SYDVKM. The variable domain in full, completed from reference TRBV28 and TRBJ2-7, reads DVKVTQSSRYLVKRTGEKVFLECVQDMDHENMFWYRQDPGLGLRLIYFSYDVKMKEKGDIPEGYSVSREKKERFSLILESASTNQTSMYLCASSLGRAYEQYFGPGTRLTVT.

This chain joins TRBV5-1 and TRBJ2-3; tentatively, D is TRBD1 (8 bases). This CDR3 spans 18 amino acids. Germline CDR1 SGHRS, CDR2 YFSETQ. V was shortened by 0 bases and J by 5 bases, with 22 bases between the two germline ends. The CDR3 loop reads CASSLDNRGGALLDTQYF. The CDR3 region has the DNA TGCGCCAGCAGCTTGGATAACAGGGGGGGCGCTTTGTTAGATACGCAGTATTTT. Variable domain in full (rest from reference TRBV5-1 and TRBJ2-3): KAGVTQTPRYLIKTRGQQVTLSCSPISGHRSVSWYQQTPGQGLQFLFEYFSETQRNKGNFPGRFSGRQFSNSRSEMNVSTLELGDSALYLCASSLDNRGGALLDTQYFGPGTRLTVL.

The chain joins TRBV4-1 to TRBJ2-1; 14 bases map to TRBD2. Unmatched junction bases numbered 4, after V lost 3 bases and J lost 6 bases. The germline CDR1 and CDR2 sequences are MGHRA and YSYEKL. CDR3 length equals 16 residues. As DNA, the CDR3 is TGCGCCAGCAGCCACCTCGGGACTAGCGGGGGCAATGAGCAGTTCTTC. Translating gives CASSHLGTSGGNEQFF.

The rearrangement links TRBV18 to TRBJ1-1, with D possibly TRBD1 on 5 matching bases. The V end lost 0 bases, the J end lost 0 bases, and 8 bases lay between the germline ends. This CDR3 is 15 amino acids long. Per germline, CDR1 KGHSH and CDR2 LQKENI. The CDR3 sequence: CASSPPGGVNTEAFF. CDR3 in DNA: TGTGCCAGCTCACCACCAGGAGGGGTGAACACTGAAGCTTTCTTT.

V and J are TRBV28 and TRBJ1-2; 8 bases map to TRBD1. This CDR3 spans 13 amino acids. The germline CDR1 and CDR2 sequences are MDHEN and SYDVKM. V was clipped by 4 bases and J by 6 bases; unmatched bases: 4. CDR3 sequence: CASSWGQENGYTF. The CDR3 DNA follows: TGTGCCAGCAGTTGGGGACAGGAAAATGGCTACACCTTC.

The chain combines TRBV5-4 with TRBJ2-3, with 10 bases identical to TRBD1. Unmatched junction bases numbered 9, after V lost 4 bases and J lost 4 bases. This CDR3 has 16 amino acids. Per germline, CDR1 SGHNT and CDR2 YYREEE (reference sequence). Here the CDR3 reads CASSAAGTGEADTQYF. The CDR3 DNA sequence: TGTGCCAGCAGCGCGGCTGGGACAGGGGAGGCAGATACGCAGTATTTT.

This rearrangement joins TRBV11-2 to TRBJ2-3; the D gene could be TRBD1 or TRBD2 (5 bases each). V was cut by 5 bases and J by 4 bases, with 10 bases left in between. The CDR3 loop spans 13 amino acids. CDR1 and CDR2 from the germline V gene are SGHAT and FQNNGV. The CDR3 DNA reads TGTGCCAGCAGCCCCCAGGGACCAGATACGCAGTATTTT. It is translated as CASSPQGPDTQYF.

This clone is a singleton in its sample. The CDR3 DNA sequence: TGTGCCAGCAGTTCCCGGGACAGTGATGAAAAACTGTTTTTT. Protein: CASSSRDSDEKLFF. The rearrangement uses TRBV28 and TRBJ1-4, with 7 nucleotides matching TRBD1. This CDR3 has 14 residues. Germline V CDR1 and CDR2: MDHEN, SYDVKM. Germline trimming cut 4 bases from V and 6 bases from J; bases unmatched to any gene: 5.

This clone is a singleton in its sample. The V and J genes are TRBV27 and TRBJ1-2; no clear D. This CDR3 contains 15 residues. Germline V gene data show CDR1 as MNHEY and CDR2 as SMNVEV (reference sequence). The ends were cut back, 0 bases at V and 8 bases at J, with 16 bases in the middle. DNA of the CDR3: TGTGCCAGCAGTTTATCTCCCGTGGTCCCAGAGGGCTACACCTTC. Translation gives CASSLSPVVPEGYTF.

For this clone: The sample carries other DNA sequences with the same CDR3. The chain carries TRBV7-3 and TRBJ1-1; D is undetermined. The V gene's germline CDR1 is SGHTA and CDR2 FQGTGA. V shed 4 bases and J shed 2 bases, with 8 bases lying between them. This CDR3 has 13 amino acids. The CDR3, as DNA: TGTGCCAGCAGCTCTCGGGGAAACACTGAAGCTTTCTTT. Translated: CASSSRGNTEAFF.

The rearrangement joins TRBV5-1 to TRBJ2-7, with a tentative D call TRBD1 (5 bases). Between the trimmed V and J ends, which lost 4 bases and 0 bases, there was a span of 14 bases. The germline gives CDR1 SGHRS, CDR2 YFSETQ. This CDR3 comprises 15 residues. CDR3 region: CASSDVGAVSYEQYF. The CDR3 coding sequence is TGCGCCAGCAGCGACGTAGGGGCGGTCTCCTACGAGCAGTACTTC.

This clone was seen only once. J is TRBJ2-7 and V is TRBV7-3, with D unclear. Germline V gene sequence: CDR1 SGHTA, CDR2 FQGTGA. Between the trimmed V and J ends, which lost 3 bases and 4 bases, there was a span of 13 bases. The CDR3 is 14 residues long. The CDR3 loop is CASSFSPLLYEQYF. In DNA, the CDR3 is TGTGCCAGCAGCTTTTCGCCGCTTTTATACGAGCAGTACTTC.

The CDR3 sequence is CASKRGRGTYTEAFF. For the CDR3, the DNA is TGTGCCAGCAAAAGGGGGCGCGGGACTTACACTGAAGCTTTCTTT. The genes are TRBV28 and TRBJ1-1; 7 bases fit TRBD1. The CDR3 covers 15 residues. Germline V CDR1 and CDR2: MDHEN, SYDVKM. Losses at the gene ends were 7 bases for V and 3 bases for J; bases not matched to a gene: 11.

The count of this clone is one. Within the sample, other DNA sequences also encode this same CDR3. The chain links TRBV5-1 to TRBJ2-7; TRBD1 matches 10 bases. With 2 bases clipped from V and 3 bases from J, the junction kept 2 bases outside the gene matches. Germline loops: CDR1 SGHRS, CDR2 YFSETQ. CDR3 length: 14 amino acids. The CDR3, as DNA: TGCGCCAGCAGCTTAGACAGGGGGCGCTACGAGCAGTACTTC. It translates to CASSLDRGRYEQYF.

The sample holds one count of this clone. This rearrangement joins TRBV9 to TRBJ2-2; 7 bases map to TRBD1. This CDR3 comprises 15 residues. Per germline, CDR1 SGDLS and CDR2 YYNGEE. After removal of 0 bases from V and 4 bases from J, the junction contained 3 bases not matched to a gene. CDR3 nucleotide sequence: TGTGCCAGCAGCGTAGAGGGGGCTGGCACCGGGGAGCTGTTTTTT. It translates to CASSVEGAGTGELFF. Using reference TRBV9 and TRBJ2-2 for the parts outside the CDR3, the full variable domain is DSGVTQTPKHLITATGQRVTLRCSPRSGDLSVYWYQQSLDQGLQFLIQYYNGEERAKGNILERFSAQQFPDLHSELNLSSLELGDSALYFCASSVEGAGTGELFFGEGSRLTVL.

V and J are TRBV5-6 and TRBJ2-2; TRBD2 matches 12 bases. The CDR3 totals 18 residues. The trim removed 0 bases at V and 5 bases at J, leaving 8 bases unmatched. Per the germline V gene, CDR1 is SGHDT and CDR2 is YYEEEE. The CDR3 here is CASSLAASGRAITGELFF. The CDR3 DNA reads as TGTGCCAGCAGCTTGGCGGCTAGCGGGAGGGCCATTACCGGGGAGCTGTTTTTT.

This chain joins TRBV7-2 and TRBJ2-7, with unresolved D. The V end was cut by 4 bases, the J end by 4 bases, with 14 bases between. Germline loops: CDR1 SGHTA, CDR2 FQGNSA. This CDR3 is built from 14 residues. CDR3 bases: TGTGCCAGCAGCTGGGGAACTACGGCGTACGAGCAGTACTTC. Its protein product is CASSWGTTAYEQYF.

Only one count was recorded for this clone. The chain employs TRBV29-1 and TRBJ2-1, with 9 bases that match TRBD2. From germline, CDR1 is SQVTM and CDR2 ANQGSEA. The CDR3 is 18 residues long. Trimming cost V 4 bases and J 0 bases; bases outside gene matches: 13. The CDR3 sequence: CSVVGTSPLTSSYNEQFF. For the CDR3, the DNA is TGCAGCGTTGTAGGGACTAGCCCTCTCACTAGCTCCTACAATGAGCAGTTCTTC.

CDR3 bases: TGTGCCAGCAGCACGGGGACAGGGAAACCCTCTGGGGCCAACGTCCTGACTTTC. This gives the protein CASSTGTGKPSGANVLTF. The chain employs TRBV5-4 and TRBJ2-6; 9 nucleotides agree with TRBD1. Unmatched junction bases numbered 8, after V lost 4 bases and J lost 0 bases. CDR3 length: 18 amino acids. Looked up from germline, CDR1 is SGHNT and CDR2 is YYREEE (reference sequence).

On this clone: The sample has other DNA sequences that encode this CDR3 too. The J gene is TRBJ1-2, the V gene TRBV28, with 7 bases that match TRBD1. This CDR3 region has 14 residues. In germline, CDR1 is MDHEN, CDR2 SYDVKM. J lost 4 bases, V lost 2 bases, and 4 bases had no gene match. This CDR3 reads CASSLPGQSYGYTF. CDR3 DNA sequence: TGTGCCAGCAGTTTACCGGGACAGTCCTATGGCTACACCTTC.

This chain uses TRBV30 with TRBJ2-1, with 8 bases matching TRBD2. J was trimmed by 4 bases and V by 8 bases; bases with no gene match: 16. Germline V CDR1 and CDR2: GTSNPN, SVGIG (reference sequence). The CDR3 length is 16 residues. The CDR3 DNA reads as TGTGCCGTACGACTAGATGGGAGCGGGAGTTACAATGAGCAGTTCTTC. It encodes CAVRLDGSGSYNEQFF.

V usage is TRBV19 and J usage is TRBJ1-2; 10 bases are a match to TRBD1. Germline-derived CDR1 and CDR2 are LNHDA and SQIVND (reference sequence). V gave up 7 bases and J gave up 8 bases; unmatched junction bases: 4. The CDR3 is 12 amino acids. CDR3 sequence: CASTGTGEGYTF. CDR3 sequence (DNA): TGTGCCAGTACCGGGACAGGGGAAGGCTACACCTTC.

The CDR3 region is CATSGTGISGNTIYF. Written as DNA, the CDR3 is TGTGCCACATCCGGGACAGGGATCTCTGGAAACACCATATATTTT. V and J are TRBV6-5 and TRBJ1-3; 9 nucleotides match TRBD1. Per germline, CDR1 MNHEY and CDR2 SVGAGI. J gave up 0 bases and V 10 bases, and 7 bases lay outside the gene matches. This CDR3 has 15 residues.